Detailed here is one T cell receptor (beta chain). The antigen remains undetermined. This sample is part of a study of PD-1 blockade in classical Hodgkin lymphoma. Study-level results: At baseline, newly diagnosed patients reportedly showed less TCR diversity than healthy donors. Diversity in CD4+ TCRs, unlike that measured in CD8+ TCRs, had risen significantly by C4D1.

Germline V gives CDR1 LNHDA, CDR2 SQIVND (reference sequence). Trimming removed 4 bases at V and 12 bases at J, with 10 bases between. The length of the CDR3 is 12 residues. Some clones are missing from TCRdb's copy, which holds only in-frame ones; the method was immunoSEQ multiplex PCR. The sample has tens of thousands of clones, approximately 70% seen once; the top ten hold 8% to 13%. Autologous stem cell transplantation was followed by relapse in every patient, and brentuximab vedotin exposure varied. The patients, who had relapsed/refractory classical Hodgkin lymphoma, achieved best responses of complete response, partial response or progressive disease.

The chain combines TRBV19 with TRBJ1-6; weak D call: TRBD1 (6 bases). The TCR originated in a human donor with classical Hodgkin lymphoma. The source was peripheral blood mononuclear cells (PBMCs), collected at baseline. DNA of the CDR3: TGTGCCAGTAGTAGTCCAGGGGAACCCCTCCACTTT. Translating it yields CASSSPGEPLHF.